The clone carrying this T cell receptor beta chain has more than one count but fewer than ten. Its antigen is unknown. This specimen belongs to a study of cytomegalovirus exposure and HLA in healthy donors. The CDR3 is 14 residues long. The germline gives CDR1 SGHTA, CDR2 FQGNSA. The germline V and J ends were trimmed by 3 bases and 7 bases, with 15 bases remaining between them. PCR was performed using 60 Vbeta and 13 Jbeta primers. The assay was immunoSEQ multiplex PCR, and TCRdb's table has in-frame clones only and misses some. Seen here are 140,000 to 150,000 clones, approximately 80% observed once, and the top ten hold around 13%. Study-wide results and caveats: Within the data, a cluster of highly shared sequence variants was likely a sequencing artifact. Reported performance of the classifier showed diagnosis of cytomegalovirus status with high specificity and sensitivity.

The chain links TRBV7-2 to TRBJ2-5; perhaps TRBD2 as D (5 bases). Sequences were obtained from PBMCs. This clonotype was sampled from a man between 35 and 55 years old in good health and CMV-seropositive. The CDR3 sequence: CASSFSRPEGTQYF. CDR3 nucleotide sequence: TGTGCCAGCAGCTTTAGTAGGCCCGAGGGGACCCAGTACTTC.